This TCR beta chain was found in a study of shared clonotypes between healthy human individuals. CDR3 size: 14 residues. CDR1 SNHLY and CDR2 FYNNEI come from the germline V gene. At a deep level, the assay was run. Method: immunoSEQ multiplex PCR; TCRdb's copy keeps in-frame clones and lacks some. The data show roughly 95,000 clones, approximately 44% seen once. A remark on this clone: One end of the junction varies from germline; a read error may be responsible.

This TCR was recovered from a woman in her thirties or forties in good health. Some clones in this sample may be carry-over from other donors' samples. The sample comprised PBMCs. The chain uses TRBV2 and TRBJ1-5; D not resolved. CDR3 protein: CASSGSGSNQPRHF. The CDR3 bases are TGTGCCAGCAGTGGTTCGGGTAGCAATCAGCCCCGGCATTTT.